The rows below give T cell receptor beta chains drawn from one sample of a study of T cells after yellow fever vaccination. TCRdb reanalysed the 5' RACE reads using MiXCR and keeps one entry per CDR3 protein. Of roughly 260,000 distinct CDR3 sequences detected, 10% to 15% appear once; the ten largest clones hold roughly 0.5%. Sequencing was performed on CD4+ T cells sorted from PBMCs, taken 45 days after the yellow fever booster vaccination. The source of these receptors is a man aged 25 to 40 who received the YFV17D yellow fever vaccine. The CDR3 runs from the conserved cysteine through the conserved F or W. The order of the fields is CDR3 length, J gene, D gene, clone size, V gene, CDR3 DNA, CDR3 protein. The D gene is left open where the match is weak. Not all rows give a size; the values are once, few, many and, for expanded clones, a class.

13,TRBJ2-7,TRBD1,-,TRBV12-3/TRBV12-4,TGTGCCAGCAGTCAGGACAGGGGGCGGCTGCTGTACTTC,CASSQDRGRLLYF
12,TRBJ2-2,-,once,TRBV5-1,TGCGCCAACAGCCCTGACCCCGGGGAGCTGTTTTTT,CANSPDPGELFF
13,TRBJ2-3,-,-,TRBV19,TGTGCCACCGGGACTGAAAGCACAGATACGCAGTATTTT,CATGTESTDTQYF
14,TRBJ2-5,-,many,TRBV7-2,TGTGCCAGCAGCTTTACCGGGGGCCAAGAGACCCAGTACTTC,CASSFTGGQETQYF
14,TRBJ1-5,-,-,TRBV5-1,TGCGCCAGCAGCGAGGACGGAAGCAATCAGCCCCAGCATTTT,CASSEDGSNQPQHF
13,TRBJ2-1,-,-,TRBV11-2,TGTGCCAGCAGCTTGCACCTCCGATTGGAGCAGTTCTTC,CASSLHLRLEQFF
16,TRBJ2-2,-,many,TRBV29-1,TGCAGCGTTGACGGATACGGGGGTCCGAACACCGGGGAGCTGTTTTTT,CSVDGYGGPNTGELFF
15,TRBJ2-5,TRBD1,few,TRBV20-1,TGCAGTGCCCTGGGGGCTACAGGGGTCCTAGCCTCCCAGTACTTC,CSALGATGVLASQYF
15,TRBJ2-1,TRBD2,-,TRBV15,TGTGCCACCAGCAGAGAACTAGCGGGAAGGAATGAGCAGTTCTTC,CATSRELAGRNEQFF
16,TRBJ2-6,-,-,TRBV7-2,TGTGCCAGCAGCTTAGAATGGGGCTCTGGGGCTAACGTCCTGACTTTC,CASSLEWGSGANVLTF
16,TRBJ2-6,TRBD1,-,TRBV4-3,TGCGCCAGCAGCAGGACAGGATTCTCTGAGGCCAACGTCCTGACTTTC,CASSRTGFSEANVLTF
15,TRBJ2-1,TRBD1,few,TRBV12-3/TRBV12-4,TGTGCCAGCAGACCGGGACAGGGCTCCTACAATGAGCAGTTCTTC,CASRPGQGSYNEQFF
14,TRBJ2-7,-,many,TRBV10-1,TGCGCCAGCAGTGAGGATAGCGGCTCCTACGAGCAGTACTTC,CASSEDSGSYEQYF
12,TRBJ2-7,-,many,TRBV7-9,TGTGCCAGCAGCTTAGAGGGTTTCCAGCAGTACTTC,CASSLEGFQQYF
15,TRBJ2-5,TRBD2,few,TRBV18,TGTGCCAGCTCACCACGGCGCGGGGGAAGGGAGATCCAGTACTTC,CASSPRRGGREIQYF
13,TRBJ1-1,-,few,TRBV7-9,TGTGCCAGCAGCTCGGACAAGAACACTGAAGCTTTCTTT,CASSSDKNTEAFF
12,TRBJ2-7,-,-,TRBV3-1,TGTGCCAGCAGCCAAGTAGATTACGAGCAGTACTTC,CASSQVDYEQYF
15,TRBJ2-1,-,many,TRBV7-2,TGTGCCAGCAGTCCTCAAACCCGCTCCTACAATGAGCAGTTCTTC,CASSPQTRSYNEQFF
14,TRBJ2-7,TRBD2,-,TRBV7-2,TGTGCCAGCAGCTTAGAGCGGGAAGTAGACGAGCAGTACTTC,CASSLEREVDEQYF
14,TRBJ2-7,-,-,TRBV20-1,TGCAGTGCTAGAATAGGCGGGATTCGTTACGAGCAGTACTTC,CSARIGGIRYEQYF
13,TRBJ2-5,-,-,TRBV7-2,TGTGCCAGCAGTTCACAGGTTGGGGAGACCCAGTACTTC,CASSSQVGETQYF
17,TRBJ2-7,TRBD2,few,TRBV12-3/TRBV12-4,TGTGCCAGCAGTTTTTGGGGCAGTCGCCCGGGAGGCCACGAGCAGTACTTC,CASSFWGSRPGGHEQYF
13,TRBJ2-3,-,few,TRBV30,TGTGCCTGGAATTGGGTCAGGGCAGATACGCAGTATTTT,CAWNWVRADTQYF
15,TRBJ2-7,-,few,TRBV6-1,TGTGCCAGCAAAACCGGTCGCGGGGTGGGTGGCGAGCAGTACTTC,CASKTGRGVGGEQYF
14,TRBJ2-7,TRBD2,-,TRBV7-2,TGTGCCAGCAGTTATACTAGCGGGAGTGACGAGCAGTACTTC,CASSYTSGSDEQYF
13,TRBJ2-5,TRBD1,few,TRBV30,TGTGCCTGGAGGACAGGGGGTTGGGAGACCCAGTACTTC,CAWRTGGWETQYF
12,TRBJ2-1,-,-,TRBV6-5,TGTGCCAGCACCGGGACAACCAATGAGCAGTTCTTC,CASTGTTNEQFF
14,TRBJ2-2,-,few,TRBV7-9,TGTGCCAGCAACCCGGACAGCGGGGACCGGGAGCTGTTTTTT,CASNPDSGDRELFF
13,TRBJ1-5,-,few,TRBV9,TGTGCCAGCAGCGTAGCGATGGATCAGCCCCAGCATTTT,CASSVAMDQPQHF
16,TRBJ2-3,TRBD1,few,TRBV12-3/TRBV12-4,TGTGCCAGCAGCCCCACGACAGGGGGAAGCACAGATACGCAGTATTTT,CASSPTTGGSTDTQYF
16,TRBJ2-1,-,-,TRBV2,TGTGCCAGCAGTCTCGAGGACTTGAGCTCCTACAATGAGCAGTTCTTC,CASSLEDLSSYNEQFF